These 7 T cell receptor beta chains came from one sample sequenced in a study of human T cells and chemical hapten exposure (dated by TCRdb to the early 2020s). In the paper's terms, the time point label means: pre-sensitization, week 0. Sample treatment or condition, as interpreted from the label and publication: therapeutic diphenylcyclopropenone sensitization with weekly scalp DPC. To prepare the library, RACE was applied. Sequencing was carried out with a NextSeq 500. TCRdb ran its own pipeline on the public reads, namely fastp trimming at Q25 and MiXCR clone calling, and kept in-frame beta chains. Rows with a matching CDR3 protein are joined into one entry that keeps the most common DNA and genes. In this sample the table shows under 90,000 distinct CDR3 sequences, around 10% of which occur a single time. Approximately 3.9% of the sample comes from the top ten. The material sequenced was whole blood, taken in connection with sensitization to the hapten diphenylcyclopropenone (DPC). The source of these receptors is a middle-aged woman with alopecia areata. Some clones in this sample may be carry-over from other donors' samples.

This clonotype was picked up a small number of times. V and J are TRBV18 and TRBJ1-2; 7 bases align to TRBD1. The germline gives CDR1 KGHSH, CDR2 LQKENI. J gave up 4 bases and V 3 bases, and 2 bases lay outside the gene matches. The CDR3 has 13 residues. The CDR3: CASSPDRVYGYTF. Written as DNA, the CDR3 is TGTGCCAGCTCACCCGACAGGGTCTATGGCTACACCTTC.

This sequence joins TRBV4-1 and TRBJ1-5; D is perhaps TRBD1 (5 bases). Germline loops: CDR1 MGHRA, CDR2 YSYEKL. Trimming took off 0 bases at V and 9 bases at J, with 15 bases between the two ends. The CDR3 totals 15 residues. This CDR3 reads CASSQDGGTRRPQHF. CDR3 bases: TGCGCCAGCAGCCAAGATGGGGGGACCCGTCGGCCCCAGCATTTT.

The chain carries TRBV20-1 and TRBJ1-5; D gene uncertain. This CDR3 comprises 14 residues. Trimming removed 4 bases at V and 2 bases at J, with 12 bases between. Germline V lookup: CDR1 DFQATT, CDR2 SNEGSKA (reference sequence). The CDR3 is CSAKKWGGNQPQHF. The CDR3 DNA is TGCAGTGCTAAAAAATGGGGTGGCAATCAGCCCCAGCATTTT.

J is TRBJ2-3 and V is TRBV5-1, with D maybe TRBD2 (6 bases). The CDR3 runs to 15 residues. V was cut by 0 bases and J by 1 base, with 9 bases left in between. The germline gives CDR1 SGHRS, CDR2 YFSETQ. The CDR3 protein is CASSLVGGGTDTQYF. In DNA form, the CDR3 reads TGCGCCAGCAGCTTGGTAGGCGGGGGCACAGATACGCAGTATTTT.

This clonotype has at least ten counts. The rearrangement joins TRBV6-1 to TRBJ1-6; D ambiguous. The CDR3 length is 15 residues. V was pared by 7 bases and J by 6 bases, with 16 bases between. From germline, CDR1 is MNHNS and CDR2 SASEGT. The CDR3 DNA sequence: TGTGCCAGCAATCCCGGACGGATTACTAATTCACCCCTCCACTTT. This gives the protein CASNPGRITNSPLHF.

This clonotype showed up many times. DNA for the CDR3: TGTGCCAGCAGCCCCTCGGGTTCCCCCACAGATACGCAGTATTTT. This translates into CASSPSGSPTDTQYF. The rearrangement uses TRBV7-9 and TRBJ2-3; D gene uncertain. Germline values: CDR1 SEHNR, CDR2 FQNEAQ (reference sequence). The V end lost 5 bases, the J end lost 2 bases, and 14 bases lay between the germline ends. The CDR3 is 15 residues long.

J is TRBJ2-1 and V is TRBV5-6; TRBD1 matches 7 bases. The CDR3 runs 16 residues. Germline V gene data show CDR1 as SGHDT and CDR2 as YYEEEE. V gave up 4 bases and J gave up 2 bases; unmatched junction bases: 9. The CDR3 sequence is CASSAETGPTYNEQFF. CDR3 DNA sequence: TGTGCCAGCAGCGCAGAGACAGGGCCGACCTACAATGAGCAGTTCTTC.